The clone carrying this T cell receptor beta chain was seen at least ten times. The CDR3 totals 15 residues. The V gene end was trimmed by 2 bases and the J gene end by 4 bases; junction bases not matched to a gene: 3. Germline V CDR1 and CDR2: SGHAT, FQDESV (reference sequence). This record belongs to a study of T cells in Graves' hyperthyroidism and ophthalmopathy. Using RNA transcripts as the source, TCR beta CDR3 regions were amplified. The TCR CDR3 first-round RT-PCR relied on the HTBI primer set. TCRdb ran MiXCR on the multiplex PCR reads and lists one entry per CDR3 protein. The data contain approximately 690,000 distinct CDR3 sequences, more than 14% of them singletons.

Sequenced material: blood. This sequence was found in a woman in her 50s with Graves' ophthalmopathy. The rearrangement links TRBV11-1 to TRBJ2-3, with TRBD2 matching 10 bases. The CDR3 DNA reads as TGTGCCAGCAGCTTACTAGCGGGAGTTGCAGATACGCAGTATTTT. Amino acid sequence: CASSLLAGVADTQYF. The whole variable domain, filled in from reference TRBV11-1 and TRBJ2-3, reads EAEVAQSPRYKITEKSQAVAFWCDPISGHATLYWYRQILGQGPELLVQFQDESVVDDSQLPKDRFSAERLKGVDSTLKIQPAELGDSAMYLCASSLLAGVADTQYFGPGTRLTVL.